The 2 T cell receptor beta chains in this list originate from one sample, sequenced in a study of T cells of healthy individuals. TCRdb reprocessed the 5' RACE reads via MiXCR and lists one record per CDR3 protein. This table holds 40,000 to 65,000 distinct CDR3 sequences, roughly 15% found once. These receptors originate from a human donor in good health.

The chain links TRBV20-1 to TRBJ2-1; D gene unclear. Germline CDR1 DFQATT, CDR2 SNEGSKA (reference sequence). V gave up 3 bases and J gave up 12 bases, with 18 bases separating them. This CDR3 region has 13 residues. This CDR3 is CSASPTSAPRQFF. The CDR3 DNA reads as TGCAGTGCTAGCCCTACGTCCGCCCCTCGGCAGTTCTTC.

V gene TRBV28 combines with J gene TRBJ2-5; 8 nucleotides align to TRBD1. Trimming removed 5 bases from V and 4 bases from J; junction bases left unmatched: 15. The CDR3 is 17 amino acids. Germline CDR1 reads MDHEN; CDR2 reads SYDVKM. DNA for the CDR3: TGTGCCAGCAGTCCCACACGACCAGGGGGCGGCGGAGAGACCCAGTACTTC. This translates into CASSPTRPGGGGETQYF.